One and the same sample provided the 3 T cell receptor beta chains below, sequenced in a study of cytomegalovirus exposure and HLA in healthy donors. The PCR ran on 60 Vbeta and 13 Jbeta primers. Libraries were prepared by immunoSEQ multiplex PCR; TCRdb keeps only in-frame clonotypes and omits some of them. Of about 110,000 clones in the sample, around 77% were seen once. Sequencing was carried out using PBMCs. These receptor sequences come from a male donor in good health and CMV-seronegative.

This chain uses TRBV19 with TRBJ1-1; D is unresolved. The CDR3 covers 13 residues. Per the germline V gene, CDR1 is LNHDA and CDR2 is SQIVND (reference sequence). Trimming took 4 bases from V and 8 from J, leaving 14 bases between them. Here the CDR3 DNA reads TGTGCCAGTAGTAGGGGAGAATGGAAAGAAGCTTTCTTT. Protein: CASSRGEWKEAFF.

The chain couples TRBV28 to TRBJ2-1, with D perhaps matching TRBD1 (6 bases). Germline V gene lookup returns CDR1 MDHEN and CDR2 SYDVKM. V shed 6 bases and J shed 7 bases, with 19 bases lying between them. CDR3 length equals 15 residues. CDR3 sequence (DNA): TGTGCCAGCAGCCCCGGGACAACCACGGGGAATGAGCAGTTCTTC. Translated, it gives CASSPGTTTGNEQFF. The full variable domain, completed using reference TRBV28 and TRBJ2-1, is DVKVTQSSRYLVKRTGEKVFLECVQDMDHENMFWYRQDPGLGLRLIYFSYDVKMKEKGDIPEGYSVSREKKERFSLILESASTNQTSMYLCASSPGTTTGNEQFFGPGTRLTVL.

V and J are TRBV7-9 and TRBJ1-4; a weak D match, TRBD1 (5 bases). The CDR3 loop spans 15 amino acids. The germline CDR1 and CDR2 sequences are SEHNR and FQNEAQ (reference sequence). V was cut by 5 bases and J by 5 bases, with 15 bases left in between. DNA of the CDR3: TGTGCCAGCAGCCCCCGGGGGGGTTTAAATGAAAAACTGTTTTTT. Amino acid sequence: CASSPRGGLNEKLFF.